These 12 T cell receptor beta chains were all obtained from the same sample, sequenced in a study of monozygotic twins with inflammatory bowel disease. TCRdb processed the 5' RACE reads again and assigns one entry to each CDR3 protein, with no DNA. This sample lists under 200,000 distinct CDR3 sequences; its ten largest clones have 2.5% to 3%. Sequenced material: blood. Source of these receptors: a human donor with ulcerative colitis or Crohn's disease, or a healthy co-twin of an affected twin (not recorded which).

The CDR3 loop reads CASSLTGTGNQPQHF. The chain has TRBV5-1 and TRBJ1-5; there is no DNA to check the TCRdb D call of TRBD1. Germline V gene sequence: CDR1 SGHRS, CDR2 YFSETQ. This CDR3 has 15 amino acids.

This chain links TRBV18 with TRBJ2-5. The CDR3 has 12 amino acids. Germline lookup yields CDR1 KGHSH and CDR2 LQKENI. The chain's CDR3 is CASSTGQETQYF.

This rearrangement joins TRBV7-9 to TRBJ1-1. Germline V gene lookup returns CDR1 SEHNR and CDR2 FQNEAQ (reference sequence). This CDR3 contains 15 residues. The CDR3 spells CASSFAVGKNTEAFF.

The chain couples TRBV6-2 or TRBV6-3 to TRBJ2-5; TCRdb selects TRBD1, and the lack of DNA leaves this call unchecked. CDR3 length: 14 residues. Germline V gives CDR1 MNHEY, CDR2 SVGEGT. CDR3 in amino acids: CASSPLGGIETQYF.

The V and J genes are TRBV7-2 and TRBJ2-1; TCRdb selects TRBD2, and the lack of DNA leaves this call unchecked. This CDR3 is 14 amino acids long. The germline V gene encodes CDR1 SGHTA and CDR2 FQGNSA. Here the CDR3 reads CASSQPAGGNEQFF.

V usage is TRBV13 and J usage is TRBJ2-5. CDR3 length: 14 amino acids. The germline V gene encodes CDR1 PRHDT and CDR2 FYEKMQ (reference sequence). Here the CDR3 reads CASSFGTSSETQYF. Complete variable domain (other parts from reference TRBV13 and TRBJ2-5): AAGVIQSPRHLIKEKRETATLKCYPIPRHDTVYWYQQGPGQDPQFLISFYEKMQSDKGSIPDRFSAQQFSDYHSELNMSSLELGDSALYFCASSFGTSSETQYFGPGTRLLVL.

The chain uses TRBV6-5 and TRBJ2-3; the TCRdb D gene call, TRBD2, has no DNA to confirm it. This CDR3 region has 18 residues. Germline CDR1 and CDR2: MNHEY and SVGAGI. CDR3 loop: CASSYILAGGDSTDTQYF.

The rearrangement joins TRBV6-2 or TRBV6-3 to TRBJ1-1. The CDR3 totals 18 residues. Germline lookup yields CDR1 MNHEY and CDR2 SVGEGT. The CDR3 reads CASSYTAVTGLQNTEAFF.

J is TRBJ2-6 and V is TRBV5-4; TCRdb proposes TRBD1, but this gene call is untestable without DNA. Germline CDR1 SGHNT, CDR2 YYREEE (reference sequence). The CDR3 has 15 residues. This chain's CDR3 is CASSFRVSGANVLTF.

The genes are TRBV12-3 or TRBV12-4 and TRBJ2-1; TCRdb reports TRBD2, a call that lacks DNA to check it against. The CDR3 runs 16 residues. The CDR3 is CASTPGVAGAYNEQFF.

The gene calls are TRBV7-9 and TRBJ1-5; TCRdb indicates TRBD1, and absent DNA this call remains unverified. The CDR3 contains 14 residues. Germline CDR1 SEHNR, CDR2 FQNEAQ (reference sequence). CDR3 region: CASSSDTGNQPQHF.

The chain uses TRBV27 and TRBJ2-7; the D call of TRBD1 rests on TCRdb alone, since no DNA is present to check it. The CDR3 length is 15 residues. CDR1 and CDR2 (germline): MNHEY, SMNVEV (reference sequence). This CDR3 is CASSPPDRSSYEQYF.